These T cell receptor beta chains were read from a single sample in a study of OX40 agonist ivuxolimab in advanced cancers. Sequencing was performed with immunoSEQ multiplex PCR; in TCRdb, only in-frame clones are kept and a portion is missing. The sample carries about 56,000 clones, about 80% recorded once. The source was CD4+ or CD8+ T cells sorted from blood, collected in a trial of the OX40 agonist ivuxolimab. All receptors come from an adult with an advanced solid tumor such as melanoma, head and neck, liver or kidney cancer. Both conserved end residues are part of each CDR3. The D gene is left open where the match is weak. The size field is filled for only some rows; it gives once, few, many or a size class.

len	v_gene	j_gene	d_gene	abundance	CDR3nt	CDR3aa
14	TRBV19	TRBJ2-7	-	-	TGTGCCAGTAGTCCCCTCCGGGACCCCCTTGAGCAGTACTTC	CASSPLRDPLEQYF
14	TRBV18	TRBJ2-1	-	-	TGTGCCAGCTCACCGGTGGGTAGACATTCTGAGCAGTTCTTC	CASSPVGRHSEQFF
13	TRBV19	TRBJ1-1	-	once	TGTGCCAGTACCCGAGTTAGTAGCCCTGAAGCTTTCTTT	CASTRVSSPEAFF
16	TRBV7-3	TRBJ1-1	TRBD1	-	TGTGCCAGCAGGGCCGGGACAGGGGGATCGAACACTGAAGCTTTCTTT	CASRAGTGGSNTEAFF
16	TRBV9	TRBJ2-3	TRBD1	-	TGTGCCAGCAGCTTCGGGGTAGGGCAGGGGGCTGGTACGCAGTATTTT	CASSFGVGQGAGTQYF
15	TRBV6-5	TRBJ2-1	TRBD2	-	TGTGCCAGCAGCGAAACTAGCGGGGGTACAGGTGAGCAGTTCTTC	CASSETSGGTGEQFF
16	TRBV28	TRBJ1-5	-	-	TGTGCCAGCAGTTCCTGGACAGACGGGGCCATTCAGCCCCAGCATTTT	CASSSWTDGAIQPQHF
13	TRBV5-1	TRBJ1-1	-	once	TGCGCCAGCAGCTTGGGAGGGACGACTGAAGCTTTCTTT	CASSLGGTTEAFF
12	TRBV6-5	TRBJ1-1	-	-	TGTGCCAGCAGTTGGGCCGTTGCTGAAGCTTTCTTT	CASSWAVAEAFF
12	TRBV28	TRBJ2-7	-	-	TGTGCCAGCAGTTTATCTAAATACGAGCAGTACTTC	CASSLSKYEQYF
13	TRBV10-3	TRBJ2-5	-	-	TGTGCCATCAGTGAGTCGGGTGGAGAGACCCAGTACTTC	CAISESGGETQYF
14	TRBV21-1	TRBJ1-5	-	-	TGTGCCAGCAGCATCGACCATAGCAATCAGCCCCAGCATTTT	CASSIDHSNQPQHF
14	TRBV7-2	TRBJ1-5	TRBD1	-	TGTGCCAGCAGGTTTACAGGGGGAGGTCAGCCCCAGCATTTT	CASRFTGGGQPQHF
15	TRBV2	TRBJ2-7	TRBD2	-	TGTGCCAGCAGTGCCACTAGCGGGAGAAGCCACGAGCAGTACTTC	CASSATSGRSHEQYF
12	TRBV28	TRBJ1-6	-	-	TGTGCCACCCGGGACCCTAATTCACCCCTCCACTTT	CATRDPNSPLHF
15	TRBV9	TRBJ1-1	-	-	TGTGCCAGCAGCGTAGTCGGGACACCGAACACTGAAGCTTTCTTT	CASSVVGTPNTEAFF
16	TRBV5-4	TRBJ2-1	-	-	TGTGCCAGCAGCCTCGGAGGGGGGACAACCTACAATGAGCAGTTCTTC	CASSLGGGTTYNEQFF
14	TRBV7-2	TRBJ1-2	-	-	TGTGCCAGCAGCTGGCGACAGGAGGGCGGCGGCTACACCTTC	CASSWRQEGGGYTF
16	TRBV9	TRBJ1-2	TRBD1	-	TGTGCCAGCAGCGTAGGAACTGGAGACAGGGGCTATGGCTACACCTTC	CASSVGTGDRGYGYTF
15	TRBV7-2	TRBJ2-7	-	-	TGTGCCAGCAGCTTTACAGGGGCGGGGAATTACGAGCAGTACTTC	CASSFTGAGNYEQYF
15	TRBV5-6	TRBJ1-2	TRBD1	-	TGTGCCAGCAGGGCGGGGACAGCCGTGAACTATGGCTACACCTTC	CASRAGTAVNYGYTF
15	TRBV4-3	TRBJ2-7	TRBD1	-	TGCGCCAGCAGCCACCCGGGACAGGGCACGGGAGAGCAGTACTTC	CASSHPGQGTGEQYF
16	TRBV5-1	TRBJ1-1	TRBD1	once	TGCGCCAGCAGCTTGGAGCAGGGACAGGTATTCGCTGAAGCTTTCTTT	CASSLEQGQVFAEAFF
12	TRBV5-4	TRBJ1-1	-	-	TGTGCCAGCAGCCCCAGGGAATCCGAAGCTTTCTTT	CASSPRESEAFF
14	TRBV19	TRBJ2-6	-	-	TGTGCCACCCGAGACAGACGTGGGGCCAACGTCCTGACTTTC	CATRDRRGANVLTF
18	TRBV7-2	TRBJ1-3	-	-	TGTGCCAGCAGCTTAGACTCATCCCGACACAACTCTGGAAACACCATATATTTT	CASSLDSSRHNSGNTIYF